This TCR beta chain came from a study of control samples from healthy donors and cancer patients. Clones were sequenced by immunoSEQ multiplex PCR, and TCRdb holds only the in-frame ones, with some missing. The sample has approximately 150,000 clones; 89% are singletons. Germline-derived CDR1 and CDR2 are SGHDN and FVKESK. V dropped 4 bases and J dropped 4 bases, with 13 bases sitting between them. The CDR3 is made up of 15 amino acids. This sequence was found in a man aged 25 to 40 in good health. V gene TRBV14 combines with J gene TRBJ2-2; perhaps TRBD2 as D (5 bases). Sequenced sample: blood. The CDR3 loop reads CASSRERVATGELFF. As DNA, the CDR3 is TGTGCCAGCAGCCGGGAGAGGGTAGCCACCGGGGAGCTGTTTTTT.